This is a list of T cell receptor beta chains from one sample in a study of blood T cell repertoires in COVID-19. Profiled with immunoSEQ multiplex PCR; TCRdb holds only in-frame clones, not every one. The sample lists over 65,000 clones; about nine tenths were seen once. The sample taken for sequencing was peripheral blood. These receptor sequences come from a human donor in a cohort sampled during active COVID-19. The CDR3 runs from the conserved cysteine through the conserved F or W. A D gene is named only where the DNA matches it firmly. Rows give clone size only sometimes, using once, few, many, or a class for an expanded clone.

cdr3_length: 14; v_call: TRBV7-6; j_call: TRBJ2-2; clone_size: -; d_call: -; cdr3_aa: CASSLEQNTGELFF; cdr3_nt: TGTGCCAGCAGCTTAGAACAGAACACCGGGGAGCTGTTTTTT
cdr3_length: 14; v_call: TRBV11-3; j_call: TRBJ2-2; clone_size: -; d_call: -; cdr3_aa: CASSSDRNTGELFF; cdr3_nt: TGTGCCAGCAGCTCGGACAGGAACACCGGGGAGCTGTTTTTT
cdr3_length: 16; v_call: TRBV5-1; j_call: TRBJ1-2; clone_size: -; d_call: TRBD1; cdr3_aa: CASSLGTARLDYGYTF; cdr3_nt: TGCGCCAGCAGCCTCGGGACAGCACGACTGGACTATGGCTACACCTTC
cdr3_length: 13; v_call: TRBV7-9; j_call: TRBJ1-1; clone_size: -; d_call: TRBD1; cdr3_aa: CASSLTGVTEAFF; cdr3_nt: TGTGCCAGCAGCCTAACAGGGGTCACTGAAGCTTTCTTT
cdr3_length: 13; v_call: TRBV6-5; j_call: TRBJ1-2; clone_size: -; d_call: -; cdr3_aa: CATWGLAGYGYTF; cdr3_nt: TGTGCCACGTGGGGGCTAGCCGGCTATGGCTACACCTTC
cdr3_length: 19; v_call: TRBV10-2; j_call: TRBJ1-5; clone_size: once; d_call: -; cdr3_aa: CASSEDWPGCGGGNQPQHF; cdr3_nt: TGCGCCAGCAGTGAAGATTGGCCGGGTTGTGGGGGGGGCAATCAGCCCCAGCATTTT
cdr3_length: 17; v_call: TRBV15; j_call: TRBJ1-1; clone_size: -; d_call: -; cdr3_aa: CATSRFGQRTMNTEAFF; cdr3_nt: TGTGCCACCAGCAGATTCGGACAGAGGACGATGAACACTGAAGCTTTCTTT
cdr3_length: 16; v_call: TRBV27; j_call: TRBJ2-7; clone_size: -; d_call: -; cdr3_aa: CASSTPAGGQSYEQYF; cdr3_nt: TGTGCCAGCAGTACACCGGCGGGGGGACAGTCCTACGAGCAGTACTTC
cdr3_length: 14; v_call: TRBV24-1; j_call: TRBJ1-2; clone_size: -; d_call: TRBD1; cdr3_aa: CATSVGDRRDGYTF; cdr3_nt: TGTGCCACCAGTGTTGGGGACAGGAGGGATGGCTACACCTTC
cdr3_length: 16; v_call: TRBV27; j_call: TRBJ1-5; clone_size: -; d_call: TRBD1; cdr3_aa: CASSLKGQGLNQPQHF; cdr3_nt: TGTGCCAGCAGTTTAAAGGGACAGGGCCTTAATCAGCCCCAGCATTTT
cdr3_length: 14; v_call: TRBV19; j_call: TRBJ2-3; clone_size: -; d_call: -; cdr3_aa: CASSIGPPRDTQYF; cdr3_nt: TGTGCCAGTAGTATAGGCCCCCCACGGGATACGCAGTATTTT
cdr3_length: 15; v_call: TRBV14; j_call: TRBJ2-1; clone_size: -; d_call: -; cdr3_aa: CASSPGQHSYNEQFF; cdr3_nt: TGTGCCAGCAGTCCCGGACAGCACTCCTACAATGAGCAGTTCTTC
cdr3_length: 14; v_call: TRBV11-3; j_call: TRBJ2-2; clone_size: -; d_call: -; cdr3_aa: CASNRGMNTGELFF; cdr3_nt: TGTGCCAGCAATCGGGGTATGAACACCGGGGAGCTGTTTTTT
cdr3_length: 12; v_call: TRBV29-1; j_call: TRBJ1-2; clone_size: -; d_call: TRBD1; cdr3_aa: CSAQGTGAGYTF; cdr3_nt: TGCAGCGCACAAGGGACAGGGGCTGGCTACACCTTC
cdr3_length: 15; v_call: TRBV6-5; j_call: TRBJ2-1; clone_size: -; d_call: -; cdr3_aa: CASTVQGRSYNEQFF; cdr3_nt: TGTGCCAGTACTGTACAGGGTCGCTCCTACAATGAGCAGTTCTTC
cdr3_length: 13; v_call: TRBV27; j_call: TRBJ1-5; clone_size: -; d_call: -; cdr3_aa: CASSFFFNQPQHF; cdr3_nt: TGTGCCAGCAGTTTTTTCTTCAATCAGCCCCAGCATTTT